This passage covers 13 T cell receptor beta chains from one sample sequenced in a study of control samples from healthy donors and cancer patients. The protocol was immunoSEQ multiplex PCR, while the TCRdb copy is restricted to in-frame clones and leaves out a portion. The profile covers tens of thousands of clones, with 90% to 95% appearing a single time and over 0.95% taken by the ten largest. Source material: PBMCs. These receptors were taken from a woman aged 35 to 49 with lung cancer.

This clone was seen only once. The chain couples TRBV6-5 to TRBJ1-1, with D uncertain. The CDR3 is 15 residues long. Germline assignment: CDR1 MNHEY and CDR2 SVGAGI. Trimming removed 4 bases from V and 6 bases from J, with 18 bases in between. CDR3 DNA: TGTGCCAGCAGTTTCTTAAAAGGGCCGGTCGCTGAAGCTTTCTTT. Amino acids: CASSFLKGPVAEAFF.

V gene TRBV12-3 or TRBV12-4 combines with J gene TRBJ1-5; D gene uncertain. This CDR3 has 13 residues. V lost 7 bases and J lost 3, with 10 bases in between. The CDR3 reads CASNRGDNQPQHF. CDR3 nucleotides: TGTGCCAGCAATCGGGGAGACAATCAGCCCCAGCATTTT.

The table lists this clone with a count of one. This chain joins TRBV4-1 and TRBJ2-3, with D perhaps TRBD2 (6 bases). The CDR3 totals 15 residues. CDR1 and CDR2 from the germline V gene are MGHRA and YSYEKL. V was trimmed by 7 bases and J by 2 bases, leaving 16 bases between them. The CDR3 DNA reads TGCGCCAGCAAAGGGAAGGGCGGGGTCACAGATACGCAGTATTTT. It specifies CASKGKGGVTDTQYF.

The J gene is TRBJ1-1, the V gene TRBV20-1, with D hard to call. V was shortened by 6 bases and J by 3 bases, with 8 bases between the two germline ends. The CDR3 contains 11 residues. Germline V gene sequence: CDR1 DFQATT, CDR2 SNEGSKA (reference sequence). In DNA form, the CDR3 reads TGCAGTGCACGCGGGGACACTGAAGCTTTCTTT. It encodes CSARGDTEAFF.

The V and J genes are TRBV10-3 and TRBJ2-5, with D uncertain. Germline V gene sequence: CDR1 ENHRY, CDR2 SYGVKD. The V end was cut by 2 bases, the J end by 5 bases, with 3 bases between. The CDR3 loop spans 11 amino acids. This CDR3 reads CAISEKETQYF. CDR3 coding DNA: TGTGCCATCAGTGAGAAGGAGACCCAGTACTTC.

The rearrangement joins TRBV7-3 to TRBJ2-2; 7 nucleotides align to TRBD1. The CDR3 totals 19 residues. The V segment lost 4 bases and the J segment 5 bases; nucleotides outside the gene matches: 19. Germline V lookup: CDR1 SGHTA, CDR2 FQGTGA. The DNA of the CDR3 is TGTGCCAGCAGCTCAACCCGGGACAGATCCCCTAGGGGAACCGGGGAGCTGTTTTTT. Encoded protein: CASSSTRDRSPRGTGELFF.

In its sample, this clone was seen once. V gene TRBV15 combines with J gene TRBJ1-1, with 10 bases aligning to TRBD1. Germline V gene sequence: CDR1 LNHNV, CDR2 YYDKDF (reference sequence). V dropped 0 bases and J dropped 4; count of bases not matched to a gene: 2. The CDR3 sequence is 15 residues long. The CDR3 sequence: CATSRDRDRGTEAFF. CDR3 in DNA: TGTGCCACCAGCAGAGATAGGGACAGGGGCACTGAAGCTTTCTTT.

This sequence joins TRBV12-5 and TRBJ1-2; no definite D call. The V end was cut by 6 bases, the J end by 4 bases, with 9 bases between. This CDR3 is built from 12 residues. CDR1 is LGHNT and CDR2 is FRNRAP in the germline V gene. The CDR3 bases are TGTGCTAGTGGGCAGGAGGCCTATGGCTACACCTTC. This encodes CASGQEAYGYTF.

J is TRBJ2-7 and V is TRBV28, with TRBD2 matching over 9 bases. This CDR3 is 14 amino acids long. The germline CDR1 and CDR2 sequences are MDHEN and SYDVKM. The V segment lost 6 bases and the J segment 0 bases; nucleotides outside the gene matches: 3. CDR3 region: CASSGAGGSYEQYF. The CDR3 nucleotides are TGTGCCAGCAGCGGAGCGGGGGGCTCCTACGAGCAGTACTTC. Variable domain in full (rest from reference TRBV28 and TRBJ2-7): DVKVTQSSRYLVKRTGEKVFLECVQDMDHENMFWYRQDPGLGLRLIYFSYDVKMKEKGDIPEGYSVSREKKERFSLILESASTNQTSMYLCASSGAGGSYEQYFGPGTRLTVT.

V gene TRBV10-3 combines with J gene TRBJ1-1; 7 nucleotides match TRBD1. CDR3 size: 15 residues. Germline trimming cut 4 bases from V and 5 bases from J; bases unmatched to any gene: 10. Germline CDR1 is ENHRY and CDR2 is SYGVKD. This CDR3 reads CAISGGGQSMTEAFF. CDR3 coding DNA: TGTGCCATCAGTGGGGGGGGACAGAGCATGACTGAAGCTTTCTTT.

CDR3 residues: CAWSVRTGNEQYF. CDR3 sequence (DNA): TGTGCCTGGAGTGTAAGGACAGGTAACGAGCAGTACTTC. J is TRBJ2-7 and V is TRBV30; 7 nucleotides agree with TRBD1. This CDR3 region has 13 residues. The V segment lost 0 bases and the J segment 5 bases; nucleotides outside the gene matches: 4. The germline CDR1 and CDR2 sequences are GTSNPN and SVGIG (reference sequence).

This clone appeared a single time. The chain couples TRBV5-1 to TRBJ2-7, with D perhaps TRBD1 (5 bases). CDR1 is SGHRS, CDR2 YFSETQ, per germline. Trimming pared 0 bases from V and 0 bases from J, leaving 16 bases between. This CDR3 has 17 residues. In DNA form, the CDR3 reads TGCGCCAGCAGCTTGGAACCCCAGGGATGGAACTCCTACGAGCAGTACTTC. It encodes CASSLEPQGWNSYEQYF.

J is TRBJ1-1 and V is TRBV14; D ambiguous. The CDR3 length is 13 residues. The germline V gene encodes CDR1 SGHDN and CDR2 FVKESK. Trimming took 2 bases from V and 8 from J, leaving 12 bases between them. DNA for the CDR3: TGTGCCAGCAGCCAAATTGGGAAAACGGAAGCTTTCTTT. Protein: CASSQIGKTEAFF.